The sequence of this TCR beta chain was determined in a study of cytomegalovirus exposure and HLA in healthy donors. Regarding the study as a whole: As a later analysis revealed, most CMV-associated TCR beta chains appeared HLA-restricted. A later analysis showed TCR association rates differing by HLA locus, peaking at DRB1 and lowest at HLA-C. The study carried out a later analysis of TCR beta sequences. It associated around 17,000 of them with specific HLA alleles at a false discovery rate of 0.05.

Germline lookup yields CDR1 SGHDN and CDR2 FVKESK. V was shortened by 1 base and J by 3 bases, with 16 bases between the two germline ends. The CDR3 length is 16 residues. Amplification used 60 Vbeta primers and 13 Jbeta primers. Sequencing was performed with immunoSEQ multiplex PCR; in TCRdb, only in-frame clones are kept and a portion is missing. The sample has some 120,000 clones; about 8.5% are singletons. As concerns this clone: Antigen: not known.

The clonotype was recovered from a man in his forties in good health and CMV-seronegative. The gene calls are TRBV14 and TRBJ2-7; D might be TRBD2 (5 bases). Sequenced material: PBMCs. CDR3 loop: CASSQGYGVNFYEQYF. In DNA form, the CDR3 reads TGTGCCAGCAGCCAAGGGTACGGGGTGAACTTCTACGAGCAGTACTTC.